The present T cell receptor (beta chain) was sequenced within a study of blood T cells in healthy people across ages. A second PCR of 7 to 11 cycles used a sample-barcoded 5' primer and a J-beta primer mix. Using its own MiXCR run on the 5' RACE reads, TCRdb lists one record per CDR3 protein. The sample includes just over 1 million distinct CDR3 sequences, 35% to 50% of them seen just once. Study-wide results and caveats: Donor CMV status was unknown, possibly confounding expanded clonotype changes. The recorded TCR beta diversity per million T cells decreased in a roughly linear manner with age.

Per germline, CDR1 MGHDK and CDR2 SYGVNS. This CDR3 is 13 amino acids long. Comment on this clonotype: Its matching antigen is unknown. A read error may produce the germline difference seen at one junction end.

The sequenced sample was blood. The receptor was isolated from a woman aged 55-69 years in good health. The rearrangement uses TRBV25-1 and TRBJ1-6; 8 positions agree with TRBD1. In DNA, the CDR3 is TGTGCCAGCACTCAGGGGGCTCGTTCACCCCCCCACTTT. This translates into CASTQGARSPPHF.